The clone carrying this T cell receptor (beta chain) was observed a few times. Antigen: not known. Assay used: immunoSEQ multiplex PCR; TCRdb lists only in-frame clones, some missing. The sample carries about 130,000 clones, 90% recorded once. This entry belongs to a study of T cell responses to AZD1222 COVID-19 vaccine. General study points: The study sampled repertoires only after the peak T cell response. Across the whole spike, CD4 TCRs peaked at regions 160-218 and 743-854. Donors were largely white British and mainly female; clonal diversity was possibly underestimated. Compared with day 0, the breadth and depth of the Spike-specific TCR repertoire rose significantly after two doses of AZD1222.

Per germline, CDR1 ENHRY and CDR2 SYGVKD. This CDR3 has 12 residues. Trimming took 6 bases from V and 6 from J, leaving 11 bases between them. The chain employs TRBV10-3 and TRBJ1-1; tentatively, D is TRBD1 (5 bases). Source: peripheral blood, taken on day 0 of MenACWY control vaccination. This receptor was identified in an adult in good health. Here the CDR3 reads CAIRGDGAEAFF. CDR3 nucleotide sequence: TGTGCCATCAGGGGGGATGGGGCTGAAGCTTTCTTT.